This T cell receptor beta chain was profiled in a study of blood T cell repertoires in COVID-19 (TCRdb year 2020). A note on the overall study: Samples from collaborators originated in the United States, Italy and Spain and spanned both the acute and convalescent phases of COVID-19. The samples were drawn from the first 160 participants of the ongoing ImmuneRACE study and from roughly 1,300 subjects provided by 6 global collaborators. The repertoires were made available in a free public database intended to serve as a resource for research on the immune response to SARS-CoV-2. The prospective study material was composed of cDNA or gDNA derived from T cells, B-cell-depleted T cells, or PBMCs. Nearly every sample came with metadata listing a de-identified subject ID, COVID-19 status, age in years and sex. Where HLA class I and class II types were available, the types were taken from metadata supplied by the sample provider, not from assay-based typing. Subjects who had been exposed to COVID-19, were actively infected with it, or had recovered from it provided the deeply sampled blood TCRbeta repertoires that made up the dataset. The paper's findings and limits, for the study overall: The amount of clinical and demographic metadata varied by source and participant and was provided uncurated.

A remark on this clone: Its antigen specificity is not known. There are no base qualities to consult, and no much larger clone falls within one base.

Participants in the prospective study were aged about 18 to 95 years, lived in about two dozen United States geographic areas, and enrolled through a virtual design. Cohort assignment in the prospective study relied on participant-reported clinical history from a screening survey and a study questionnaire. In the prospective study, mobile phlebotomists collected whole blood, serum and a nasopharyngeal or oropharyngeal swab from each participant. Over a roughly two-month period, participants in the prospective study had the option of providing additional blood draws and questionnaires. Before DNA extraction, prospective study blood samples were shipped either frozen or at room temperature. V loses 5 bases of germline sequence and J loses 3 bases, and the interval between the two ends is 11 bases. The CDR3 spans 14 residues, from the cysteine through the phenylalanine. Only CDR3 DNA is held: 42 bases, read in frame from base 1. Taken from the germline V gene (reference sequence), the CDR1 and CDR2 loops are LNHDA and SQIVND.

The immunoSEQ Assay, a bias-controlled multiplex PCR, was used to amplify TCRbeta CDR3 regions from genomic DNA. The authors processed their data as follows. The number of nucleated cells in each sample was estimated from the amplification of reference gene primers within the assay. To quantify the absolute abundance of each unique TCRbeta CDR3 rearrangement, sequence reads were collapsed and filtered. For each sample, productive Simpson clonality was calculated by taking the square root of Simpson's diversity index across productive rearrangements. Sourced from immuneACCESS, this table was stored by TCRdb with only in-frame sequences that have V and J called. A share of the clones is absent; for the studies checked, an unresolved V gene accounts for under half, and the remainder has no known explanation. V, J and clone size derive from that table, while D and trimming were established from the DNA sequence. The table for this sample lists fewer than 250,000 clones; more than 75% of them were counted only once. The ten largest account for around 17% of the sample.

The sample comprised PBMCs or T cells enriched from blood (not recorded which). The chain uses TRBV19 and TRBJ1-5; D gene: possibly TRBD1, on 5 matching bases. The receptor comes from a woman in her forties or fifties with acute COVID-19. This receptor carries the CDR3 CASSARDYNQPQHF. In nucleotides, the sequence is TGTGCCAGTAGTGCCAGGGATTACAATCAGCCCCAGCATTTT.